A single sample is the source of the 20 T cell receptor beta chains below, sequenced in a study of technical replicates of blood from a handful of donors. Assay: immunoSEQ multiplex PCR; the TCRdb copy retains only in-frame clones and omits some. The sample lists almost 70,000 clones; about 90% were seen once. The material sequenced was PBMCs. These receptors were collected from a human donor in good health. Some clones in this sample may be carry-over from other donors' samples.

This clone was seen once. The CDR3 spells CSSSQTSLQWEQFF. The CDR3 DNA reads TGCAGCTCCTCCCAGACTAGCCTACAATGGGAGCAGTTCTTC. The V gene is TRBV29-1, the J gene TRBJ2-1; the match to TRBD2 covers 7 bases. V gave up 8 bases and J gave up 10 bases; unmatched junction bases: 17. Germline V lookup: CDR1 SQVTM, CDR2 ANQGSEA. This CDR3 has 14 residues.

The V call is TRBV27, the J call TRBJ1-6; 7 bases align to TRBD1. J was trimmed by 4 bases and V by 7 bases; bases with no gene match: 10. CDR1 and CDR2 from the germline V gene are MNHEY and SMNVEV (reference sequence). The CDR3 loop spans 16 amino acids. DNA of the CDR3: TGTGCCAGCACGCCCGCCAGGACAGGTTATAATTCACCCCTCCACTTT. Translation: CASTPARTGYNSPLHF.

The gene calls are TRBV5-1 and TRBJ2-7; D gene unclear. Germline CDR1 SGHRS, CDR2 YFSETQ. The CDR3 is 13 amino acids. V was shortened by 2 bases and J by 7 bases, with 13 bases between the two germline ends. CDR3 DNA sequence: TGCGCCAGCAGCTTATCCTCGCGGCGGGAGCAGTACTTC. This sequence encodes CASSLSSRREQYF.

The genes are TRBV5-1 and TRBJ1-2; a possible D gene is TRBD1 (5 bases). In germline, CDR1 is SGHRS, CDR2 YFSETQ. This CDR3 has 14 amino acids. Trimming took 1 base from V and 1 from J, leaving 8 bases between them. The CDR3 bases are TGCGCCAGCAGCTTGTCGACAGTTAACTATGGCTACACCTTC. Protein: CASSLSTVNYGYTF.

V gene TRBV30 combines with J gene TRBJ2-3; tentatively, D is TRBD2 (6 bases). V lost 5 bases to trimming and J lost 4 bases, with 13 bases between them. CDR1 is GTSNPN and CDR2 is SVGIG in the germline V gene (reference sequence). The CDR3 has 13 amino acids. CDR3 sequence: CAWERGGSDTQYF. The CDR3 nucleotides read TGTGCCTGGGAACGGGGAGGCTCAGATACGCAGTATTTT.

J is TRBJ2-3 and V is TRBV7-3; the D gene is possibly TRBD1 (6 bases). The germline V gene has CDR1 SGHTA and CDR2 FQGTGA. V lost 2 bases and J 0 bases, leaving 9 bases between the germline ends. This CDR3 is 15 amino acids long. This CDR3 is CASSLQQGSTDTQYF. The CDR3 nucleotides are TGTGCCAGCAGCTTACAACAGGGAAGCACAGATACGCAGTATTTT.

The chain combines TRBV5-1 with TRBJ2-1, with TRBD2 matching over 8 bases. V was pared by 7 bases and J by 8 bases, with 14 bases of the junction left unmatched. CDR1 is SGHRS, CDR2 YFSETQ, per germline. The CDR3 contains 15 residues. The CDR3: CASARGGPVMDEQFF. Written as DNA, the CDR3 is TGCGCCAGCGCCCGGGGGGGGCCCGTAATGGATGAGCAGTTCTTC.

The CDR3 bases are TGTGCCAGCAGTTACTCGCCCCTCTACTACAATGAGCAGTTCTTC. It specifies CASSYSPLYYNEQFF. The chain uses TRBV6-5 and TRBJ2-1; D gene uncertain. V was trimmed by 0 bases and J by 3 bases, leaving 9 bases between them. The germline V gene encodes CDR1 MNHEY and CDR2 SVGAGI. The CDR3 consists of 15 residues.

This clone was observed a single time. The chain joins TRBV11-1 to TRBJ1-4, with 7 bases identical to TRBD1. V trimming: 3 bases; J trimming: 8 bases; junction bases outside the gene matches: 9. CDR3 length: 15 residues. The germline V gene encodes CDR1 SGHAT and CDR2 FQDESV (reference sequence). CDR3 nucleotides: TGTGCCAGCAGCTTCCAAGGGGGCGCAAGAGAAAAACTGTTTTTT. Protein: CASSFQGGAREKLFF.

This chain's CDR3 is CASSPDKRGGLKDTQYF. The CDR3, as DNA: TGCGCCAGCAGTCCTGACAAGCGGGGGGGCCTTAAAGATACGCAGTATTTT. V usage is TRBV23-1 and J usage is TRBJ2-3; TRBD2 aligns across 10 bases. TRBV23-1 is an ORF for which the function is uncertain. The CDR3 sequence is 17 residues long. The V gene end was trimmed by 4 bases and the J gene end by 5 bases; junction bases not matched to a gene: 12.

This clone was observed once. CDR3 sequence: CSVVGSGWGETQYF. As DNA, the CDR3 is TGCAGCGTTGTAGGCAGCGGATGGGGAGAGACCCAGTACTTC. The chain links TRBV29-1 to TRBJ2-5; a possible D gene is TRBD2 (5 bases). The germline V gene has CDR1 SQVTM and CDR2 ANQGSEA. V was cut by 4 bases and J by 4 bases, with 16 bases left in between. The length of the CDR3 is 14 residues.

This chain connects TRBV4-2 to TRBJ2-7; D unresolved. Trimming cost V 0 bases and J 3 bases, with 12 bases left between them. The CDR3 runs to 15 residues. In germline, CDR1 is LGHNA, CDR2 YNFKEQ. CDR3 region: CASSQDDNSFYEQYF. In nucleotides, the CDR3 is TGTGCCAGCAGCCAAGATGATAACAGCTTCTACGAGCAGTACTTC.

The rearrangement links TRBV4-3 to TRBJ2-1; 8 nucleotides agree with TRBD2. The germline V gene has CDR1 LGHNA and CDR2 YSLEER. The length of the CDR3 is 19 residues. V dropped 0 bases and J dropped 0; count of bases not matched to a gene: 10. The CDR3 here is CASSQEAAVAGYSYNEQFF. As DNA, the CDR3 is TGCGCCAGCAGCCAAGAGGCTGCCGTAGCGGGATACTCCTACAATGAGCAGTTCTTC.

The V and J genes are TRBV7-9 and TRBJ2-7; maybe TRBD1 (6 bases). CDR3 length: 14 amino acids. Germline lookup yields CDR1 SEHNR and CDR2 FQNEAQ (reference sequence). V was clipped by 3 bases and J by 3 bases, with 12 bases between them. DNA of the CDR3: TGTGCCAGCAGCTTCCAGGACAGACACTACGAGCAGTACTTC. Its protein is CASSFQDRHYEQYF.

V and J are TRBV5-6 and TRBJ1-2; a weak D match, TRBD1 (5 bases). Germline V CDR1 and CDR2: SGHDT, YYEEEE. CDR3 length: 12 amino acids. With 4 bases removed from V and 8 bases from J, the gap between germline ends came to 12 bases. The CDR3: CASSSRGRGYTF. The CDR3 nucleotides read TGTGCCAGCAGCAGTAGGGGTAGGGGCTACACCTTC.

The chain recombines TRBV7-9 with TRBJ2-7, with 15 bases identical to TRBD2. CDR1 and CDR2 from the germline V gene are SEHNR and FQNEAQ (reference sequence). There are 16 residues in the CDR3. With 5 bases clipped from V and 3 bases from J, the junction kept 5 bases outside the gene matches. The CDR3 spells CASSPPGLAGGYEQYF. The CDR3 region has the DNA TGTGCCAGCAGCCCCCCGGGACTAGCGGGAGGCTACGAGCAGTACTTC.

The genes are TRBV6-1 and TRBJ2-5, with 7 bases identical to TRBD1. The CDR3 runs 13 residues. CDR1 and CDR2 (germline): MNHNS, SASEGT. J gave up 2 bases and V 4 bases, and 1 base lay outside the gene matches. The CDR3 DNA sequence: TGTGCCAGCAGTGGACAGGGACAAGAGACCCAGTACTTC. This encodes CASSGQGQETQYF.

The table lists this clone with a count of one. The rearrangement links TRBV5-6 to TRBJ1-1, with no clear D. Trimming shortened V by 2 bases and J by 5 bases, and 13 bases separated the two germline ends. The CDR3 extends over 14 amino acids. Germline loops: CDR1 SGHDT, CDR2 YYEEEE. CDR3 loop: CASSFPGKRTEAFF. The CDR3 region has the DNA TGTGCCAGCAGCTTCCCGGGGAAGAGGACTGAAGCTTTCTTT. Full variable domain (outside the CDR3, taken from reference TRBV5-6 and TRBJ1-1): DAGVTQSPTHLIKTRGQQVTLRCSPKSGHDTVSWYQQALGQGPQFIFQYYEEEERQRGNFPDRFSGHQFPNYSSELNVNALLLGDSALYLCASSFPGKRTEAFFGQGTRLTVV.

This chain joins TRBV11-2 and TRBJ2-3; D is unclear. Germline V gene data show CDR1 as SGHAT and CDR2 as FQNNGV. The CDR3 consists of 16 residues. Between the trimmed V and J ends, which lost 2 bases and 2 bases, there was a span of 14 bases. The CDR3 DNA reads TGTGCCAGCAGCTTAATGGTTAGCCCTACCACAGATACGCAGTATTTT. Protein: CASSLMVSPTTDTQYF.

CDR3 loop: CASSPQMSTDTQYF. Here the CDR3 DNA reads TGTGCCAGCAGCCCCCAGATGAGCACAGATACGCAGTATTTT. This sequence joins TRBV7-2 and TRBJ2-3; no clear D gene. Trimming cost V 5 bases and J 0 bases, with 9 bases left between them. The V gene's germline CDR1 is SGHTA and CDR2 FQGNSA. This CDR3 is 14 amino acids long.